Below are 8 T cell receptor beta chains sequenced from a single sample in a study of OX40 agonist ivuxolimab in advanced cancers. Libraries were prepared by immunoSEQ multiplex PCR; TCRdb keeps only in-frame clonotypes and omits some of them. This table holds about 33,000 clones, roughly 68% found once. The source material was CD4+ or CD8+ T cells sorted from blood, sampled in a trial of the OX40 agonist ivuxolimab. These receptor sequences come from an adult with an advanced solid tumor such as melanoma, head and neck, liver or kidney cancer.

V and J are TRBV5-1 and TRBJ1-1; D is uncertain. Trimming took 0 bases from V and 5 from J, leaving 8 bases between them. The CDR3 runs 13 residues. CDR1 SGHRS and CDR2 YFSETQ come from the germline V gene. CDR3 sequence reads: CASSLEGVTEAFF. The CDR3 DNA reads TGCGCCAGCAGCTTGGAAGGTGTTACTGAAGCTTTCTTT.

The chain carries TRBV5-4 and TRBJ1-2, with 11 bases aligning to TRBD1. V dropped 3 bases and J dropped 4; count of bases not matched to a gene: 5. Looked up from germline, CDR1 is SGHNT and CDR2 is YYREEE (reference sequence). CDR3 length equals 15 residues. CDR3 sequence: CASSWGQGGTYGYTF. CDR3 coding DNA: TGTGCCAGCAGCTGGGGACAGGGGGGAACCTATGGCTACACCTTC.

J is TRBJ1-1 and V is TRBV5-1; 8 nucleotides align to TRBD1. CDR1 and CDR2 (germline): SGHRS, YFSETQ. V lost 4 bases and J lost 1; bases outside the gene matches: 9. This CDR3 region has 16 residues. The CDR3 DNA reads TGCGCCAGCAGCCCCGACAGGGGCGCTGGGAACACTGAAGCTTTCTTT. Amino acids: CASSPDRGAGNTEAFF. Filled out from reference TRBV5-1 and TRBJ1-1, the complete variable domain reads KAGVTQTPRYLIKTRGQQVTLSCSPISGHRSVSWYQQTPGQGLQFLFEYFSETQRNKGNFPGRFSGRQFSNSRSEMNVSTLELGDSALYLCASSPDRGAGNTEAFFGQGTRLTVV.

The V gene is TRBV9, the J gene TRBJ2-1; D is possibly TRBD1 or TRBD2 (5 bases each). Deletions cut 4 bases from V and 8 bases from J, with 25 bases between. This CDR3 is 17 amino acids long. CDR1 and CDR2 from the germline V gene are SGDLS and YYNGEE. The CDR3 DNA reads TGTGCCAGCAGCCCCCCCCGGGGCAGCTCAAATCGCGATGAGCAGTTCTTC. Protein: CASSPPRGSSNRDEQFF.

This clone is medium-sized (0.01 to 0.1%). The rearrangement joins TRBV13 to TRBJ1-1, with D possibly TRBD1 on 6 matching bases. The V gene's germline CDR1 is PRHDT and CDR2 FYEKMQ (reference sequence). The ends were cut back, 1 base at V and 0 bases at J, with 9 bases in the middle. This CDR3 comprises 15 residues. In nucleotides, the CDR3 is TGTGCCAGCAGCTTAGTGAGGGGGATGAACACTGAAGCTTTCTTT. Residues: CASSLVRGMNTEAFF.

This chain connects TRBV18 to TRBJ1-3; the match to TRBD1 covers 7 bases. Trimming at V came to 2 bases and at J to 4 bases, leaving 5 bases not matched to a gene. CDR3 length: 15 residues. CDR1 and CDR2 from the germline V gene are KGHSH and LQKENI. In nucleotides, the CDR3 is TGTGCCAGCTCACCAGAACAGGGGAAAGGAAACACCATATATTTT. It specifies CASSPEQGKGNTIYF.

This clone was picked up one time. This rearrangement joins TRBV12-5 to TRBJ2-5; D is perhaps TRBD1 (6 bases). From germline, CDR1 is LGHNT and CDR2 FRNRAP. Trimming took 4 bases from V and 3 from J, leaving 12 bases between them. The CDR3 length is 14 residues. CDR3 loop: CASGSGRGKETQYF. The CDR3 DNA sequence: TGTGCTAGTGGTTCGGGCAGGGGAAAAGAGACCCAGTACTTC.

This chain joins TRBV23-1 and TRBJ2-7; D tentatively reads TRBD1 or TRBD2 (5 bases each). TRBV23-1 is an ORF, with its function uncertain. The CDR3 sequence is 14 residues long. V dropped 6 bases and J dropped 2 bases, with 14 bases sitting between them. The CDR3 DNA reads as TGCGCCAGCAGCCAAGATGAGGGGACCTACGAGCAGTACGTC. Encoded protein: CASSQDEGTYEQYV.